These T cell receptor beta chains were read from a single sample in a study of shared clonotypes between healthy human individuals. Generated by immunoSEQ multiplex PCR, the TCRdb table keeps only in-frame clones and is missing some. Among around 2,000,000 clones listed, about 94% were seen once. The sample comprised naive CD8+ T cells sorted from blood. The receptors were gathered from a man aged 18-30 years in good health. CDR3s include the opening cysteine and the closing phenylalanine or tryptophan. A D gene is named only where the DNA matches it firmly.

>NA|15|TRBV2|TRBJ2-7
TGTGCCAGCAGTGAGTTGATTGCAGGACCCTACGAGCAGTACTTC
CASSELIAGPYEQYF
>TRBD1|15|TRBV5-5|TRBJ2-7
TGTGCCAGCAGCTTGGCCGGGACAGAGGCCTACGAGCAGTACTTC
CASSLAGTEAYEQYF
>TRBD2|13|TRBV9|TRBJ2-7
TGTGCCAGCAGCGTGGGACTAGACTACGAGCAGTACTTC
CASSVGLDYEQYF
>TRBD1|16|TRBV15|TRBJ2-7
TGTGCCACCACCCCGGGACAGGGGGAGGCCCCCCACGAGCAGTACTTC
CATTPGQGEAPHEQYF
>NA|15|TRBV14|TRBJ2-3
TGTGCCAGCAGCCAAGATACGATCGAAACAGATACGCAGTATTTT
CASSQDTIETDTQYF
>NA|14|TRBV29-1|TRBJ1-1
TGCAGCGTAGAATCGCAGGAACTGAACACTGAAGCTTTCTTT
CSVESQELNTEAFF
>NA|11|TRBV6-6|TRBJ2-5
TGTGCCAGCAGTTTTCAAGAGACCCAGTACTTC
CASSFQETQYF
>TRBD2|16|TRBV28|TRBJ2-1
TGTGCCAGCAGTCGTCCGGGCGGGAGCTCCTACAATGAGCAGTTCTTC
CASSRPGGSSYNEQFF
>NA|13|TRBV30|TRBJ1-1
TGTGCCTGGACCCTTACGGAGTACACTGAAGCTTTCTTT
CAWTLTEYTEAFF
>NA|14|TRBV10-1|TRBJ2-6
TGCGCCAGCAGTGAGGGCTCTGGGGCCAACGTCCTGACTTTC
CASSEGSGANVLTF
>NA|14|TRBV5-4|TRBJ1-2
TGTGCCAGCAGCTTGGGCAGGGGCCAAACGGGCTACACCTTC
CASSLGRGQTGYTF
>NA|15|TRBV19|TRBJ2-2
TGTGCCAGTAGTACCTCCGGGGTAAACACCGGGGAGCTGTTTTTT
CASSTSGVNTGELFF